The rows below give T cell receptor beta chains drawn from one sample of a study of monozygotic twins with inflammatory bowel disease. With the 5' RACE reads reprocessed, TCRdb shows one record per CDR3 protein and no DNA. The sample has about 450,000 distinct CDR3 sequences. The material sequenced was blood. The receptors shown here come from a human donor with ulcerative colitis or Crohn's disease, or a healthy co-twin of an affected twin (not recorded which). CDR3s include the opening cysteine and the closing phenylalanine or tryptophan. Each record gives: V gene, J gene, CDR3 length, CDR3 protein.

v_call: TRBV2
j_call: TRBJ1-1
cdr3_length: 14
cdr3_aa: CASSEQRANTEAFF

v_call: TRBV5-1
j_call: TRBJ2-5
cdr3_length: 15
cdr3_aa: CASSDGQGRRETQYF

v_call: TRBV20-1
j_call: TRBJ2-7
cdr3_length: 13
cdr3_aa: CSANAQVSYEQYF

v_call: TRBV27
j_call: TRBJ2-2
cdr3_length: 15
cdr3_aa: CVVGTVRTNTGELFF

v_call: TRBV12-3/TRBV12-4
j_call: TRBJ2-1
cdr3_length: 12
cdr3_aa: CASSPFRDEQFF

v_call: TRBV5-1
j_call: TRBJ2-2
cdr3_length: 16
cdr3_aa: CASSFPAASNTGELFF

v_call: TRBV27
j_call: TRBJ1-5
cdr3_length: 12
cdr3_aa: CASSPHSGPQHF

v_call: TRBV3-1
j_call: TRBJ1-1
cdr3_length: 14
cdr3_aa: CASSQLTGETEAFF

v_call: TRBV4-3
j_call: TRBJ1-1
cdr3_length: 14
cdr3_aa: CASSQRETNTEAFF

v_call: TRBV20-1
j_call: TRBJ1-5
cdr3_length: 16
cdr3_aa: CSAAVRGRDGNQPQHF

v_call: TRBV6-2/TRBV6-3
j_call: TRBJ2-7
cdr3_length: 14
cdr3_aa: CASSTVSGIYEQYF

v_call: TRBV6-1
j_call: TRBJ2-5
cdr3_length: 13
cdr3_aa: CASSVDGQETQYF

v_call: TRBV6-6
j_call: TRBJ1-6
cdr3_length: 13
cdr3_aa: CGEACSYNSPLHF

v_call: TRBV28
j_call: TRBJ2-7
cdr3_length: 14
cdr3_aa: CASSSPSLDYEQYF

v_call: TRBV10-3
j_call: TRBJ2-3
cdr3_length: 16
cdr3_aa: CAISESNTGGTDTQYF

v_call: TRBV10-3
j_call: TRBJ1-2
cdr3_length: 12
cdr3_aa: CAISGGLGGYTF

v_call: TRBV9
j_call: TRBJ1-2
cdr3_length: 12
cdr3_aa: CASDRGGSGYTF

v_call: TRBV30
j_call: TRBJ2-1
cdr3_length: 14
cdr3_aa: CAWWRRGSYNEQFF

v_call: TRBV5-5
j_call: TRBJ2-1
cdr3_length: 15
cdr3_aa: CASSKDTEIYNEQFF

v_call: TRBV10-3
j_call: TRBJ2-7
cdr3_length: 14
cdr3_aa: CAISGGTIRYEQYF

v_call: TRBV6-5
j_call: TRBJ2-1
cdr3_length: 15
cdr3_aa: CASSSKGGSYNEQFF

v_call: TRBV19
j_call: TRBJ1-5
cdr3_length: 14
cdr3_aa: CASSKQDSNQPQHF

v_call: TRBV20-1
j_call: TRBJ2-1
cdr3_length: 11
cdr3_aa: CSASRGWEQFF

v_call: TRBV4-2
j_call: TRBJ2-7
cdr3_length: 16
cdr3_aa: CASSQEELAGGAEQYF

v_call: TRBV7-2
j_call: TRBJ2-3
cdr3_length: 15
cdr3_aa: CASSPSPAGADTQYF

v_call: TRBV18
j_call: TRBJ2-7
cdr3_length: 14
cdr3_aa: CASLQRDSSYEQYF

v_call: TRBV9
j_call: TRBJ1-3
cdr3_length: 14
cdr3_aa: CASSVLDSGNTIYF

v_call: TRBV19
j_call: TRBJ1-5
cdr3_length: 14
cdr3_aa: CASSPGTYNQPQHF

v_call: TRBV20-1
j_call: TRBJ2-3
cdr3_length: 17
cdr3_aa: CSASGQGRDTSTDTQYF

v_call: TRBV4-2
j_call: TRBJ2-7
cdr3_length: 13
cdr3_aa: CASSQATGNEQYF

v_call: TRBV5-1
j_call: TRBJ2-2
cdr3_length: 16
cdr3_aa: CASSWRDTANTGELFF

v_call: TRBV12-3/TRBV12-4
j_call: TRBJ1-1
cdr3_length: 13
cdr3_aa: CASTKDENTEAFF